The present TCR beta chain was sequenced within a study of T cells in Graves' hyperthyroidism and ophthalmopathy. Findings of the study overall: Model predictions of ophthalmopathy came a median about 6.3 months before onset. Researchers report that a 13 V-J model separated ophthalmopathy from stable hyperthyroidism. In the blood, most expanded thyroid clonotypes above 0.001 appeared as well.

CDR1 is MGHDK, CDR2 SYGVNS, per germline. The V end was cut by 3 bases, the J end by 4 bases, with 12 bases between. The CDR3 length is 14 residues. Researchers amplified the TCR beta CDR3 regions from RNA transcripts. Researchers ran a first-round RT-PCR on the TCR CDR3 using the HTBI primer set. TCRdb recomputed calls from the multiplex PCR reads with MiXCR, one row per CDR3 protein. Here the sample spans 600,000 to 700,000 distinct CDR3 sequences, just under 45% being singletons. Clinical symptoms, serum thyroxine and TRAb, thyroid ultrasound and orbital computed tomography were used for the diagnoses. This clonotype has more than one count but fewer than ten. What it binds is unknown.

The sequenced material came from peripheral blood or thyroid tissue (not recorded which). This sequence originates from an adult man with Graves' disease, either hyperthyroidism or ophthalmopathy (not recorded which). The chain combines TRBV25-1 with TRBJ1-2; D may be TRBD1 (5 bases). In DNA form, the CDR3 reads TGTGCCAGCAGTGAGCTGGGGGGACCCTATGGCTACACCTTC. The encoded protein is CASSELGGPYGYTF.